The next 2 T cell receptor beta chains were all read from a single sample in a study of T-cell memory formation after mild COVID-19. TCRdb reprocessed the 5' RACE reads via MiXCR and lists one record per CDR3 protein. This table has more than 250,000 distinct CDR3 sequences, under 20% appearing once. Sequenced material: PBMCs or a T cell subset sorted from them (not recorded which). Every receptor here comes from a man between 18 and 35 years old who had mild COVID-19 (a few samples of this study predate the infection). Cell type and time point are not known.

The chain uses TRBV6-5 and TRBJ2-1; a possible D gene is TRBD2 (5 bases). Germline CDR1 MNHEY, CDR2 SVGAGI. The V end lost 6 bases, the J end lost 7 bases, and 16 bases lay between the germline ends. This CDR3 is 14 amino acids long. The CDR3 region is CASRRTGIGNEQFF. The CDR3 region has the DNA TGTGCCAGCAGAAGGACGGGAATAGGGAATGAGCAGTTCTTC.

In this sample, this clonotype turned up a few times. The CDR3 sequence is CASTQTRDGYTF. CDR3 bases: TGTGCCAGCACCCAAACAAGGGATGGCTACACCTTC. The chain recombines TRBV12-3 or TRBV12-4 with TRBJ1-2; D is unclear. This CDR3 region has 12 residues. Trimming shortened V by 7 bases and J by 6 bases, and 12 bases separated the two germline ends.